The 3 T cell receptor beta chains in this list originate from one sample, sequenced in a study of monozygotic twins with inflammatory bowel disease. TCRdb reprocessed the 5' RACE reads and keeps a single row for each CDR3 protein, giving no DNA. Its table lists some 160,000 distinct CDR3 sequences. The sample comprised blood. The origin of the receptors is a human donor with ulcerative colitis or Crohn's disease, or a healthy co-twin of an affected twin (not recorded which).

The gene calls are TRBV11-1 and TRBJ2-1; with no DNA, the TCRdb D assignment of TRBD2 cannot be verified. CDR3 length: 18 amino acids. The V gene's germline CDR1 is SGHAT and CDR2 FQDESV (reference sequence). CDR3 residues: CASSLRVGEGHSYNEQFF.

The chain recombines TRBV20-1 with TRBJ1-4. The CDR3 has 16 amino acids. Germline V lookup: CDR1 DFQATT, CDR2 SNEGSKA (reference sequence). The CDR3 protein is CSARQDLGATNEKLFF.

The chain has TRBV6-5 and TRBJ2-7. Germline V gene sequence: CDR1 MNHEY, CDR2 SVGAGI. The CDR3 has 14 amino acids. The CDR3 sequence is CASSYSKPPYEQYF.